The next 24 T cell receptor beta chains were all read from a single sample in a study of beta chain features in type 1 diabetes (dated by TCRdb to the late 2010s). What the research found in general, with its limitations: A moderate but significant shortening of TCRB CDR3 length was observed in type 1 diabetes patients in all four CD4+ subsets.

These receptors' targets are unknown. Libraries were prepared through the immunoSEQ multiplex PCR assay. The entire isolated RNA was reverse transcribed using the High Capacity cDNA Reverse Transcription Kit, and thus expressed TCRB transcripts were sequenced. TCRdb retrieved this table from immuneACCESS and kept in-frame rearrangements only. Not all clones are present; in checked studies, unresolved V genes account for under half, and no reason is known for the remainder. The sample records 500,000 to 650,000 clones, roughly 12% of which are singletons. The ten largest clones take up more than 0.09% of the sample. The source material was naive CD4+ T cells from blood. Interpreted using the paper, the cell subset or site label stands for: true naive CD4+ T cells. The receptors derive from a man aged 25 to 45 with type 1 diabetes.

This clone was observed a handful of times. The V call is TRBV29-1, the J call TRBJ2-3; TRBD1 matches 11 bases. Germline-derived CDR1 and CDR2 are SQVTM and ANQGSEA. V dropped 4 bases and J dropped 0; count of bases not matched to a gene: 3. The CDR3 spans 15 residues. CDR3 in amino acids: CSVGTGGWSTDTQYF. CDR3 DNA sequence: TGCAGCGTTGGGACAGGGGGCTGGAGCACAGATACGCAGTATTTT.

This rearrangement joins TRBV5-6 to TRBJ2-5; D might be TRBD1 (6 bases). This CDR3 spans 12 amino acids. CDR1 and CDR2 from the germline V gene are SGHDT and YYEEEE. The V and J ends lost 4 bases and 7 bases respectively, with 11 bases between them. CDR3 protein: CASSPKQGTQYF. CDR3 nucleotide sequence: TGTGCCAGCAGCCCAAAACAGGGGACCCAGTACTTC.

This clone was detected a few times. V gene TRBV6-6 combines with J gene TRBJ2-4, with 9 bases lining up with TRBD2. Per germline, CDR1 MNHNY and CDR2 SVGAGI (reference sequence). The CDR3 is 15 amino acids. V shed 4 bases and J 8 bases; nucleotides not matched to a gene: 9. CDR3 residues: CASSLAGTSRDIQYF. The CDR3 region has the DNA TGTGCCAGCAGTTTGGCCGGGACTAGCCGGGACATTCAGTACTTC.

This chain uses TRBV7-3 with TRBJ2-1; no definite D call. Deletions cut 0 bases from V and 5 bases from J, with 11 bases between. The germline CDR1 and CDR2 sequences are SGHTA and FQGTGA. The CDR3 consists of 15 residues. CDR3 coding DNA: TGTGCCAGCAGCTTAACTTTAGGAACCCACAATGAGCAGTTCTTC. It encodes CASSLTLGTHNEQFF.

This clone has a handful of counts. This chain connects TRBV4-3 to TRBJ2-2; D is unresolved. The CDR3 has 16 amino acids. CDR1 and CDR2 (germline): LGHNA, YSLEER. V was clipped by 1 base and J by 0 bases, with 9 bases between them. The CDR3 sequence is CASSQGRFSNTGELFF. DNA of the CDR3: TGCGCCAGCAGCCAAGGACGGTTTTCGAACACCGGGGAGCTGTTTTTT.

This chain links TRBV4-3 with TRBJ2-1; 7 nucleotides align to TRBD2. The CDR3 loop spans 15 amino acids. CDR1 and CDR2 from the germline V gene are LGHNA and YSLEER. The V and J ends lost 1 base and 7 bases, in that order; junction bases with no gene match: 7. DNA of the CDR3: TGCGCCAGCAGCCAAGGAACTAGCGTGAGGAATGAGCAGTTCTTC. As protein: CASSQGTSVRNEQFF.

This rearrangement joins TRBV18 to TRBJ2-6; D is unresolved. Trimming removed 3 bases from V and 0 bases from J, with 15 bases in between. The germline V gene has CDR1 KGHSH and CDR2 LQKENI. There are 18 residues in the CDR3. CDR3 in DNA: TGTGCCAGCTCACCGTTCCGGGCCGGTTCCTCTGGGGCCAACGTCCTGACTTTC. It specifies CASSPFRAGSSGANVLTF.

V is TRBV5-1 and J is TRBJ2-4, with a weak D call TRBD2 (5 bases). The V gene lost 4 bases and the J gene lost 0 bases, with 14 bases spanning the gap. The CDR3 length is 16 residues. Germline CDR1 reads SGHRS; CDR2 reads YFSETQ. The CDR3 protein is CASSPGIEIAKNIQYF. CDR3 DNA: TGCGCCAGCAGCCCGGGGATCGAGATAGCCAAAAACATTCAGTACTTC.

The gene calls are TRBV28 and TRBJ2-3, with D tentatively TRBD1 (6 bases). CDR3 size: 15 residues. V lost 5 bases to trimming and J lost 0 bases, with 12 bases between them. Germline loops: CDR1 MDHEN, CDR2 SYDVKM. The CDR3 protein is CASSLQGLSTDTQYF. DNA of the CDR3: TGTGCCAGCAGTCTACAGGGTCTTAGCACAGATACGCAGTATTTT.

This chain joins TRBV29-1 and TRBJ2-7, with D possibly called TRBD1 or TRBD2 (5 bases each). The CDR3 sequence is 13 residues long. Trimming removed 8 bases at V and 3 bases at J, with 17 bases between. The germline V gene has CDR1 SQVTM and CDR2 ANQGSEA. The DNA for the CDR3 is TGCAGCTTTGTCTCGGGACCCTACTACGAGCAGTACTTC. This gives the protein CSFVSGPYYEQYF.

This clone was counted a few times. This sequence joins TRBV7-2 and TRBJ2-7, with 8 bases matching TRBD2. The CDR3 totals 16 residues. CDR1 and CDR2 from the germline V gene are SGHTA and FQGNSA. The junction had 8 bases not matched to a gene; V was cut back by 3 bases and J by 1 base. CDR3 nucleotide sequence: TGTGCCAGCAGCTTTCGTGTCGGGGGGGAGTCCTACGAGCAGTACTTC. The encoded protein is CASSFRVGGESYEQYF.

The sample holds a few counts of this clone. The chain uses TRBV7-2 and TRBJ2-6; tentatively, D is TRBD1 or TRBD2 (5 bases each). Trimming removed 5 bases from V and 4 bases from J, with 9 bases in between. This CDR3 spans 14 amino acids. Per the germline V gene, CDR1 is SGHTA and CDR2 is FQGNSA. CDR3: CASSPGAGANVLTF. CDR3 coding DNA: TGTGCCAGCAGCCCCGGGGCCGGGGCCAACGTCCTGACTTTC.

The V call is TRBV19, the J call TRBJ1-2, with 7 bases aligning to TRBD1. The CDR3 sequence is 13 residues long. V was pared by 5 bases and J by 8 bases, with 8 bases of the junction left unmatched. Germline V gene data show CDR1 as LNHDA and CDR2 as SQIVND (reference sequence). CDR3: CASSSGTVRGYTF. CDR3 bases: TGTGCCAGTAGTTCCGGGACAGTCCGAGGCTACACCTTC.

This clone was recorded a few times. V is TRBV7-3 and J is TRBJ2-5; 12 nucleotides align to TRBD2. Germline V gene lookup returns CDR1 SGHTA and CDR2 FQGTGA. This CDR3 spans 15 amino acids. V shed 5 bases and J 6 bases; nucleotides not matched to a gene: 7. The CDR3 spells CASSPSSGRAQTQYF. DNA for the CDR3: TGTGCCAGCAGCCCGTCTAGCGGGAGGGCTCAGACCCAGTACTTC. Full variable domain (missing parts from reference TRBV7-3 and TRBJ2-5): GAGVSQTPSNKVTEKGKYVELRCDPISGHTALYWYRQSLGQGPEFLIYFQGTGAADDSGLPNDRFFAVRPEGSVSTLKIQRTERGDSAVYLCASSPSSGRAQTQYFGPGTRLLVL.

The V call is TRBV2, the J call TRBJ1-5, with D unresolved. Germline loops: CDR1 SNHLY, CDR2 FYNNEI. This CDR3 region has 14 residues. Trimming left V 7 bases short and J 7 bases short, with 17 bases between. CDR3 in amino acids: CASTSEGVNQPQHF. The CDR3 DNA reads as TGTGCCAGCACGTCCGAAGGTGTGAACCAGCCCCAGCATTTT. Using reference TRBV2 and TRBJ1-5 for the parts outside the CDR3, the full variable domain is EPEVTQTPSHQVTQMGQEVILRCVPISNHLYFYWYRQILGQKVEFLVSFYNNEISEKSEIFDDQFSVERPDGSNFTLKIRSTKLEDSAMYFCASTSEGVNQPQHFGDGTRLSIL.

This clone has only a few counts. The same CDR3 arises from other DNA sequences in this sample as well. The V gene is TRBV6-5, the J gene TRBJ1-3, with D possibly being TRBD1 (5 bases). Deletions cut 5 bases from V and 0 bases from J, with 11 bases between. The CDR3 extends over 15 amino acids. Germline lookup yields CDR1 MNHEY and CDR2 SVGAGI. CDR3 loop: CASSPSDSSGNTIYF. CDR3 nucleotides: TGTGCCAGCAGTCCCAGCGACAGCTCTGGAAACACCATATATTTT.

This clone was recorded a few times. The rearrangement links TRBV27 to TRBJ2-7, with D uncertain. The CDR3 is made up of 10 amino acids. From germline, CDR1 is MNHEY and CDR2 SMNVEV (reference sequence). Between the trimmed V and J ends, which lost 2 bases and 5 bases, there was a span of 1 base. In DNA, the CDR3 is TGTGCCAGCAGTTTAGACGAGCAGTACTTC. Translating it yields CASSLDEQYF.

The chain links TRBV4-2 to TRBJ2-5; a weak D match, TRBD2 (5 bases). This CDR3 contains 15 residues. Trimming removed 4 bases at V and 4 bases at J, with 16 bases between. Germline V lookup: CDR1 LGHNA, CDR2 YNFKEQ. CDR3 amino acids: CASSPQGLPGETQYF. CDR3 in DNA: TGTGCCAGCAGCCCCCAAGGACTTCCGGGAGAGACCCAGTACTTC.

CDR3 amino acids: CATSRRPGRQNEKLFF. The CDR3, as DNA: TGTGCCACCAGCAGAAGACCGGGACGGCAAAATGAAAAACTGTTTTTT. The V gene is TRBV15, the J gene TRBJ1-4, with D possibly TRBD1 on 5 matching bases. Between the trimmed V and J ends, which lost 2 bases and 5 bases, there was a span of 15 bases. The CDR3 covers 16 residues. Germline CDR1 is LNHNV and CDR2 is YYDKDF (reference sequence).

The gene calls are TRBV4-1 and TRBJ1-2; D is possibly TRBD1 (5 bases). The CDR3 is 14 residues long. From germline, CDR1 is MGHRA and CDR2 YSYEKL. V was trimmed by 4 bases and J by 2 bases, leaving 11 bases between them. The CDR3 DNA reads TGCGCCAGCAGCCCGGACGGGGCGAACTATGGCTACACCTTC. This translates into CASSPDGANYGYTF.

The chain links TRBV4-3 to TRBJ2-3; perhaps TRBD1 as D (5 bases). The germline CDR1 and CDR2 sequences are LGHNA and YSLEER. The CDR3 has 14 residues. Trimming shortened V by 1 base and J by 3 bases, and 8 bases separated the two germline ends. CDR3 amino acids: CASSQGKGTDTQYF. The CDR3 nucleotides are TGCGCCAGCAGCCAAGGAAAGGGGACAGATACGCAGTATTTT.

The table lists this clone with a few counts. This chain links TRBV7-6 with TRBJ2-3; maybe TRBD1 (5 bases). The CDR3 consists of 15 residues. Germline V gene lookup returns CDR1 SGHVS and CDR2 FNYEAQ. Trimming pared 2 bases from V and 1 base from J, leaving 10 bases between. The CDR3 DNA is TGTGCCAGCAGCTTATTCGACAGCCGCACAGATACGCAGTATTTT. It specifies CASSLFDSRTDTQYF.

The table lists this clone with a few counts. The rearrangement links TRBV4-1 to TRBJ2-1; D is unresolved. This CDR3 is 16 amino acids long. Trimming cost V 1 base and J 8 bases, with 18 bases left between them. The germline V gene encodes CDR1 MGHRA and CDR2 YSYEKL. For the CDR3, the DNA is TGCGCCAGCAGCCAAGGTCTGGCCCCTATGAAGGATGAGCAGTTCTTC. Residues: CASSQGLAPMKDEQFF.

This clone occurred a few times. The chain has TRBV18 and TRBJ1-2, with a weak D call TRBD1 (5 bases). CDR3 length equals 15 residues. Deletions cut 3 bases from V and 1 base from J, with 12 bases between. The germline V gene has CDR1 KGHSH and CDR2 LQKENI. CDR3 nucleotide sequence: TGTGCCAGCTCACCGCCGACAGCAATTAACTATGGCTACACCTTC. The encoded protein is CASSPPTAINYGYTF.